The following is a TCR beta chain sequence with its context. There are 15 residues in the CDR3. Germline V CDR1 and CDR2: LNHDA, SQIVND (reference sequence). V trimming: 5 bases; J trimming: 3 bases; junction bases outside the gene matches: 7. These data originate in a study of blood T cell repertoires in COVID-19. Data came from immunoSEQ multiplex PCR; TCRdb stores just in-frame clones and leaves some out. The sample has 70,000 or so clones, roughly 80% seen once. This receptor was taken from a man in his 60s with COVID-19, enrolled during active disease. Sequenced: peripheral blood. V is TRBV19 and J is TRBJ2-7; 10 bases line up with TRBD2. The CDR3 coding sequence is TGTGCCAGTAGTTTCCAGCGGGAGGGTCGCTACGAGCAGTACTTC. Residues: CASSFQREGRYEQYF.